Below, one TCR beta chain is given with its context. The sample comes from a study of blood T cell repertoires in COVID-19. Study information: T cells, B-cell-depleted T cells, or PBMCs supplied cDNA or gDNA.

Germline assignment: CDR1 LGHNA and CDR2 YSLEER. Trimming cost V 0 bases and J 3 bases, with 8 bases left between them. This CDR3 comprises 15 residues. Libraries were prepared by immunoSEQ multiplex PCR; TCRdb keeps only in-frame clonotypes and omits some of them. The sample carries approximately 250,000 clones, about 87% recorded once. The sequence was collected from a woman aged 40 to 50 with acute COVID-19. This sequence joins TRBV4-3 and TRBJ1-4; no firm D call. Specimen: PBMCs or T cells enriched from blood (not recorded which). DNA for the CDR3: TGCGCCAGCAGCCAAGATTGGCTTTCTAATGAAAAACTGTTTTTT. The encoded protein is CASSQDWLSNEKLFF.